This entry is about one T cell receptor (beta chain). The primer mix had 60 Vbeta and 13 Jbeta primers. The protocol was immunoSEQ multiplex PCR, while the TCRdb copy is restricted to in-frame clones and leaves out a portion. Found here are some 34,000 clones; the top ten clones hold 3.5%. This sample is drawn from a study of cytomegalovirus exposure and HLA in healthy donors. V shed 1 base and J 6 bases; nucleotides not matched to a gene: 5. This CDR3 comprises 14 residues. CDR1 MRHNA and CDR2 SNTAGT come from the germline V gene. The receptor's source is a man aged 35 to 55 in good health and CMV-seronegative. Sequenced input: PBMCs. V and J are TRBV6-4 and TRBJ1-2; the match to TRBD1 covers 7 bases. The CDR3 region is CASSDLEGGHGYTF. The CDR3 DNA reads as TGTGCCAGCAGTGACTTAGAAGGGGGCCATGGCTACACCTTC.